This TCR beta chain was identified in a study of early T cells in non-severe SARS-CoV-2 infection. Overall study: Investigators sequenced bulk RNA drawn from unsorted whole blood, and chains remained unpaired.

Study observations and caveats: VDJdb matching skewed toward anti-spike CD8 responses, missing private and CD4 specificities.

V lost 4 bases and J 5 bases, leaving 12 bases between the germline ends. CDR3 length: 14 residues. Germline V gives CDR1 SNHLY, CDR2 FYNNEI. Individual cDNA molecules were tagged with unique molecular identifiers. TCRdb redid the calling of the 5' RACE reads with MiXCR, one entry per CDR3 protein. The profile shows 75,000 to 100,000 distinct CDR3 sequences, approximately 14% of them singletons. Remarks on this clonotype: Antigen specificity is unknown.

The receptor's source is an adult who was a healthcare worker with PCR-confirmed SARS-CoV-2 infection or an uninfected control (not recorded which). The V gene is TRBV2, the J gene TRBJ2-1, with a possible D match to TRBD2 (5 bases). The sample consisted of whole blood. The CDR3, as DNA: TGTGCCAGCAGTGGCGACGGGAAGAACAATGAGCAGTTCTTC. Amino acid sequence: CASSGDGKNNEQFF.